Listed here are 31 T cell receptor beta chains from one sample, sequenced in a study of CD4+ T cells in melanoma. The protocol was immunoSEQ multiplex PCR, while the TCRdb copy is restricted to in-frame clones and leaves out a portion. The sample lists roughly 52,000 clones; about 70% were seen once. The sequencing sample was made of tumor tissue. Receptors were obtained from a human donor with melanoma.

The chain combines TRBV7-3 with TRBJ2-1; 8 nucleotides line up with TRBD2. V lost 5 bases, J lost 9 bases, and 6 bases stayed unmatched. CDR1 SGHTA and CDR2 FQGTGA come from the germline V gene. The CDR3 contains 13 residues. CDR3 region: CASSPTGGSEQFF. DNA for the CDR3: TGTGCCAGCAGCCCCACGGGGGGGAGTGAGCAGTTCTTC.

A few counts support this clone. This chain links TRBV6-5 with TRBJ1-5; a possible D gene is TRBD1 (5 bases). Germline V gene lookup returns CDR1 MNHEY and CDR2 SVGAGI. The CDR3 loop spans 15 amino acids. Trimming cost V 5 bases and J 4 bases, with 15 bases left between them. CDR3 nucleotide sequence: TGTGCCAGCAGTCCCCGAGGGGCAAGTAATCAGCCCCAGCATTTT. Protein: CASSPRGASNQPQHF.

J is TRBJ2-1 and V is TRBV4-3; D gene unclear. This CDR3 comprises 16 residues. V was trimmed by 0 bases and J by 4 bases, leaving 13 bases between them. The germline CDR1 and CDR2 sequences are LGHNA and YSLEER. The CDR3 bases are TGCGCCAGCAGCCAAGATCCGCTCGCCTTTTACAATGAGCAGTTCTTC. It encodes CASSQDPLAFYNEQFF.

The chain uses TRBV7-2 and TRBJ2-1; weak D call: TRBD2 (5 bases). CDR1 is SGHTA and CDR2 is FQGNSA in the germline V gene. Trimming shortened V by 5 bases and J by 0 bases, and 11 bases separated the two germline ends. The CDR3 contains 15 residues. This CDR3 is CASSKAESSYNEQFF. CDR3 in DNA: TGTGCCAGCAGCAAAGCGGAGAGCTCCTACAATGAGCAGTTCTTC.

The chain links TRBV6-1 to TRBJ2-7, with D unclear. Germline loops: CDR1 MNHNS, CDR2 SASEGT. V lost 8 bases and J 4 bases, leaving 9 bases between the germline ends. CDR3 size: 11 residues. Here the CDR3 DNA reads TGTGCCAGCGGCAGGCTATACGAGCAGTACTTC. This encodes CASGRLYEQYF.

The chain couples TRBV7-9 to TRBJ1-4, with a weak D call TRBD1 (5 bases). Germline V gives CDR1 SEHNR, CDR2 FQNEAQ (reference sequence). There are 14 residues in the CDR3. Trimming took 3 bases from V and 8 from J, leaving 13 bases between them. DNA of the CDR3: TGTGCCAGCAGCTTGGGGCAGGGTCTCGAAAAACTGTTTTTT. Protein product: CASSLGQGLEKLFF.

V usage is TRBV7-9 and J usage is TRBJ1-2, with D uncertain. CDR1 and CDR2 (germline): SEHNR, FQNEAQ (reference sequence). The length of the CDR3 is 14 residues. V was clipped by 1 base and J by 6 bases, with 12 bases between them. The DNA for the CDR3 is TGTGCCAGCAGCTTAGAGGGTATTGGGAATGGCTACACCTTC. Translating gives CASSLEGIGNGYTF.

This clone occurred many times. The chain links TRBV7-6 to TRBJ2-3; D could derive from TRBD1 or TRBD2 (6 bases each). Trimming took 1 base from V and 6 from J, leaving 14 bases between them. Germline V gene sequence: CDR1 SGHVS, CDR2 FNYEAQ. The CDR3 runs 15 residues. Here the CDR3 DNA reads TGTGCCAGCAGCTTAGGGGGGGCCCCGGGGGATACGCAGTATTTT. Its protein is CASSLGGAPGDTQYF. Full variable domain (rest looked up from reference TRBV7-6 and TRBJ2-3): GAGVSQSPRYKVTKRGQDVALRCDPISGHVSLYWYRQALGQGPEFLTYFNYEAQQDKSGLPNDRFSAERPEGSISTLTIQRTEQRDSAMYRCASSLGGAPGDTQYFGPGTRLTVL.

The sample holds a few counts of this clone. The chain uses TRBV2 and TRBJ2-7; D gene unclear. There are 12 residues in the CDR3. In germline, CDR1 is SNHLY, CDR2 FYNNEI. V was trimmed by 7 bases and J by 3 bases, leaving 10 bases between them. CDR3 sequence: CASTSQNYEQYF. CDR3 nucleotides: TGTGCCAGCACTTCCCAGAACTACGAGCAGTACTTC.

This clone was observed a handful of times. This chain links TRBV5-1 with TRBJ1-2, with D possibly being TRBD1 (6 bases). V was shortened by 7 bases and J by 2 bases, with 18 bases between the two germline ends. Germline V lookup: CDR1 SGHRS, CDR2 YFSETQ. The CDR3 extends over 15 amino acids. The CDR3 is CASHRGGGPNYGYTF. Written as DNA, the CDR3 is TGCGCCAGCCACCGTGGGGGGGGGCCGAACTATGGCTACACCTTC.

Points on this clone: This clone may be a read error of a much larger clone one base away. V gene TRBV25-1 combines with J gene TRBJ2-4; 7 positions match TRBD1. Germline values: CDR1 MGHDK, CDR2 SYGVNS. The CDR3 length is 13 residues. Losses at the gene ends were 3 bases for V and 4 bases for J; bases not matched to a gene: 0. The CDR3 DNA reads TGTGCCAGCAGTGAGACAGGGAAAAACATTCAGTACTTC. It specifies CASSETGKNIQYF.

The V gene is TRBV4-2, the J gene TRBJ2-2; TRBD2 matches at 10 bases. CDR1 is LGHNA, CDR2 YNFKEQ, per germline. The CDR3 has 18 residues. The junction had 6 bases not matched to a gene; V was cut back by 2 bases and J by 0 bases. The CDR3 DNA is TGTGCCAGCAGCCAATTCCTTCTAGCGGGGGCGAACACCGGGGAGCTGTTTTTT. Translation: CASSQFLLAGANTGELFF.

CDR3 in amino acids: CASNTGASNQPQHF. The CDR3 nucleotides are TGTGCCAGCAACACAGGGGCCAGTAATCAGCCCCAGCATTTT. V gene TRBV6-1 combines with J gene TRBJ1-5; 7 nucleotides agree with TRBD1. The V gene end was trimmed by 7 bases and the J gene end by 4 bases; junction bases not matched to a gene: 7. The CDR3 extends over 14 amino acids. Germline V lookup: CDR1 MNHNS, CDR2 SASEGT.

J is TRBJ1-2 and V is TRBV27, with D maybe TRBD1 (6 bases). This CDR3 is 15 amino acids long. Germline V lookup: CDR1 MNHEY, CDR2 SMNVEV (reference sequence). The germline V and J ends were trimmed by 6 bases and 2 bases, with 16 bases remaining between them. In DNA, the CDR3 is TGTGCCAGCAGACGGACAGATCTCTTGAACTATGGCTACACCTTC. Residues: CASRRTDLLNYGYTF.

In its sample, this clone was seen once. V usage is TRBV5-1 and J usage is TRBJ1-1; D remains ambiguous. The germline V and J ends were trimmed by 5 bases and 0 bases, with 8 bases remaining between them. The CDR3 totals 13 residues. Germline CDR1 reads SGHRS; CDR2 reads YFSETQ. The CDR3 region has the DNA TGCGCCAGCAGGGAGACATTGAACACTGAAGCTTTCTTT. It translates to CASRETLNTEAFF.

This clone appeared once. The chain joins TRBV28 to TRBJ2-5, with 9 positions matching TRBD2. The CDR3 sequence is 15 residues long. Unmatched junction bases numbered 9, after V lost 5 bases and J lost 5 bases. Germline values: CDR1 MDHEN, CDR2 SYDVKM. The CDR3 DNA reads as TGTGCCAGCAGTCCTCCCAGCGGGGGGAGGGAGACCCAGTACTTC. Protein product: CASSPPSGGRETQYF.

The V gene is TRBV1, the J gene TRBJ2-7. TRBV1 is a recognized pseudogene. The CDR3 covers 14 residues. DNA for the CDR3: TGCACCAGCAGCCCTAGGGTCCCTTCCTACGAGCAGTACTTC. Amino acid sequence: CTSSPRVPSYEQYF.

The chain uses TRBV5-4 and TRBJ1-2, with TRBD1 as a possible D gene (5 bases). V was shortened by 0 bases and J by 1 base, with 13 bases between the two germline ends. This CDR3 has 16 amino acids. Germline assignment: CDR1 SGHNT and CDR2 YYREEE (reference sequence). CDR3 residues: CASSLGSGFVNYGYTF. CDR3 bases: TGTGCCAGCAGCTTGGGATCAGGGTTTGTTAACTATGGCTACACCTTC.

This clone was counted a few times. This sequence joins TRBV4-3 and TRBJ2-2; D remains unclear. Germline V gives CDR1 LGHNA, CDR2 YSLEER. V was cut by 1 base and J by 4 bases, with 13 bases left in between. The CDR3 runs 16 residues. The DNA for the CDR3 is TGCGCCAGCAGCCAAGCTGGGGTGGGGATCACCGGGGAGCTGTTTTTT. Encoded protein: CASSQAGVGITGELFF.

The chain links TRBV7-2 to TRBJ1-1; maybe TRBD1 (5 bases). The V gene's germline CDR1 is SGHTA and CDR2 FQGNSA. The V gene lost 0 bases and the J gene lost 0 bases, with 20 bases spanning the gap. The CDR3 covers 19 residues. The CDR3 region is CASSLARGSAGRVNTEAFF. The DNA for the CDR3 is TGTGCCAGCAGCTTAGCGCGGGGATCTGCAGGGCGGGTGAACACTGAAGCTTTCTTT.

This clone has more than one count but fewer than ten. The V and J genes are TRBV10-3 and TRBJ1-6, with D unresolved. Deletions cut 6 bases from V and 9 bases from J, with 18 bases between. CDR3 length: 15 residues. From germline, CDR1 is ENHRY and CDR2 SYGVKD. The CDR3 sequence is CAIRTTRYDSSPLHF. In DNA, the CDR3 is TGTGCCATCAGGACGACACGTTACGATAGTTCACCCCTCCACTTT.

This clone occurred many times. V usage is TRBV6-1 and J usage is TRBJ2-7; D unresolved. This CDR3 comprises 13 residues. Germline values: CDR1 MNHNS, CDR2 SASEGT. V was shortened by 1 base and J by 1 base, with 5 bases between the two germline ends. CDR3: CASSEGLSYEQYF. The CDR3 coding sequence is TGTGCCAGCAGTGAAGGGCTTTCCTACGAGCAGTACTTC.

This clone came up many times. This chain connects TRBV6-5 to TRBJ1-2, with 7 bases aligning to TRBD1. This CDR3 is 13 amino acids long. Trimming cost V 5 bases and J 8 bases; bases outside gene matches: 8. Germline-derived CDR1 and CDR2 are MNHEY and SVGAGI. CDR3 loop: CASSNRDSTGYTF. DNA for the CDR3: TGTGCCAGCAGTAACCGGGACAGTACGGGCTACACCTTC.

The chain links TRBV28 to TRBJ2-1; the D gene could be TRBD1 or TRBD2 (5 bases each). The CDR3 has 14 residues. CDR1 and CDR2 from the germline V gene are MDHEN and SYDVKM. Trimming left V 5 bases short and J 5 bases short, with 13 bases between. DNA of the CDR3: TGTGCCAGCAGTACCCGTGGGGGTCACAATGAGCAGTTCTTC. It specifies CASSTRGGHNEQFF.

V usage is TRBV28 and J usage is TRBJ2-1; 9 bases map to TRBD1. This CDR3 is 15 amino acids long. In germline, CDR1 is MDHEN, CDR2 SYDVKM. V was clipped by 5 bases and J by 7 bases; unmatched bases: 9. CDR3 in DNA: TGTGCCAGCAGTCCTGGGATGGACAGGGGAAATGAGCAGTTCTTC. Translated: CASSPGMDRGNEQFF.

This chain connects TRBV6-5 to TRBJ1-5, with a weak D call TRBD1 (6 bases). The germline V gene has CDR1 MNHEY and CDR2 SVGAGI. V was trimmed by 8 bases and J by 3 bases, leaving 14 bases between them. The CDR3 loop spans 14 amino acids. The CDR3 protein is CASQRTGHNQPQHF. The CDR3 bases are TGTGCCAGCCAGCGAACAGGGCACAATCAGCCCCAGCATTTT.

V usage is TRBV10-3 and J usage is TRBJ2-7, with 8 bases fitting TRBD1. The CDR3 is 16 residues long. V was pared by 2 bases and J by 0 bases, with 6 bases of the junction left unmatched. The germline gives CDR1 ENHRY, CDR2 SYGVKD. CDR3 loop: CAISEITGGSSYEQYF. CDR3 sequence (DNA): TGTGCCATCAGTGAGATAACAGGGGGGAGCTCCTACGAGCAGTACTTC.

CDR3 residues: CASSQHIGGAGYEQYF. CDR3 nucleotides: TGCGCCAGCAGCCAGCATATAGGGGGCGCAGGGTACGAGCAGTACTTC. This sequence joins TRBV4-1 and TRBJ2-7; 7 bases map to TRBD1. V was pared by 3 bases and J by 4 bases, with 12 bases of the junction left unmatched. Germline CDR1 and CDR2: MGHRA and YSYEKL. The CDR3 loop spans 16 amino acids.

The chain links TRBV28 to TRBJ1-3; perhaps TRBD1 as D (5 bases). CDR3 length: 16 amino acids. V was trimmed by 4 bases and J by 4 bases, leaving 17 bases between them. Germline CDR1 and CDR2: MDHEN and SYDVKM. The CDR3 nucleotides are TGTGCCAGCAGTTCCCCAGGGCCCTCACTCGGAAACACCATATATTTT. It codes for CASSSPGPSLGNTIYF.

The chain carries TRBV27 and TRBJ1-1; TRBD1 aligns across 7 bases. In germline, CDR1 is MNHEY, CDR2 SMNVEV (reference sequence). The CDR3 spans 13 residues. The V and J ends lost 6 bases and 5 bases, in that order; junction bases with no gene match: 6. The chain's CDR3 is CASSFRGWTEAFF. The DNA of the CDR3 is TGTGCCAGCAGCTTCAGGGGGTGGACTGAAGCTTTCTTT.

The V and J genes are TRBV28 and TRBJ2-7, with 11 bases identical to TRBD1. The length of the CDR3 is 16 residues. The trim removed 6 bases at V and 4 bases at J, leaving 11 bases unmatched. Germline CDR1 reads MDHEN; CDR2 reads SYDVKM. The CDR3 nucleotides are TGTGCCAGCAGCCCTATGTATGGGACAGGGGGGTACGAGCAGTACTTC. It translates to CASSPMYGTGGYEQYF.